There are a few counts of the clone carrying this TCR beta chain. This entry belongs to a study of human T cells and chemical hapten exposure. TCRdb used MiXCR to reprocess the RACE reads, holding one entry per CDR3 protein. The sample holds 52,000 or so distinct CDR3 sequences, more than 8% seen once. Germline V gene lookup returns CDR1 KGHSH and CDR2 LQKENI. This CDR3 has 14 amino acids. Trimming took 3 bases from V and 3 from J, leaving 11 bases between them. Described time point: pre-sensitization, week 0. Treatment denoted: therapeutic diphenylcyclopropenone sensitization with weekly scalp DPC. This receptor was identified in a man in his forties with alopecia areata. Some clones in this sample may be carry-over from other donors' samples. Sample: whole blood, taken in connection with sensitization to the hapten diphenylcyclopropenone (DPC). This sequence joins TRBV18 and TRBJ1-2; D is unresolved. This CDR3 reads CASSPRGGDYGYTF. For the CDR3, the DNA is TGTGCCAGCTCACCGCGAGGAGGAGACTATGGCTACACCTTC.